Included here is one TCR beta chain sequence, with context. Some clones are missing from TCRdb's copy, which holds only in-frame ones; the method was immunoSEQ multiplex PCR. The sample carries 30,000 to 35,000 clones, 70% to 85% recorded once. The source of the sample is a study of blood T cell repertoires in COVID-19. Study-level information: Specimens from acute and convalescent COVID-19 originated in the United States, Italy and Spain. From T cells, B-cell-depleted T cells, or PBMCs came the material, which was cDNA or gDNA.

This TCR was sampled from a woman aged 55-70 years with acute or convalescent COVID-19. Sequencing was carried out using peripheral blood.

The CDR3 here is CASSLGQHTEAFF. CDR3 coding DNA: TGCGCCAGCAGCTTGGGACAGCACACTGAAGCTTTCTTT. The rearrangement links TRBV5-1 to TRBJ1-1; D is perhaps TRBD1 (5 bases). V lost 0 bases and J lost 3, with 6 bases in between. There are 13 residues in the CDR3. Germline-derived CDR1 and CDR2 are SGHRS and YFSETQ.